The 15 T cell receptor beta chains below come from one sample, sequenced in a study of shared clonotypes between healthy human individuals. Using immunoSEQ multiplex PCR, the repertoire was profiled, and TCRdb retains in-frame clones only, with some absent. The table shows fewer than 850,000 clones, with about three quarters occurring only once. Sequencing was done on a sample of memory CD4+ T cells sorted from blood. Indicated subset: CD45RA-negative fraction. These receptor sequences come from a woman aged 25 to 39 in good health.

DNA for the CDR3: TGTGCCAGCAGCTCCATTCGACAGGGTGTGAGGGCTGGCTATGGCTACACCTTC. It translates to CASSSIRQGVRAGYGYTF. The rearrangement links TRBV7-6 to TRBJ1-2; TRBD1 matches 7 bases. CDR1 and CDR2 (germline): SGHVS, FNYEAQ. The CDR3 runs to 18 residues. V gave up 4 bases and J gave up 4 bases; unmatched junction bases: 18.

The rearrangement uses TRBV11-1 and TRBJ1-2; TRBD1 might be the D (6 bases). With 5 bases removed from V and 2 bases from J, the gap between germline ends came to 18 bases. Germline CDR1 reads SGHAT; CDR2 reads FQDESV (reference sequence). The CDR3 length is 16 residues. The chain's CDR3 is CASSPRQAGWNYGYTF. CDR3 in DNA: TGTGCCAGCAGCCCGAGACAGGCGGGGTGGAACTATGGCTACACCTTC.

Worth noting for this clone: This may be a read error, as it is one base from a much larger clone. The V call is TRBV5-8, the J call TRBJ1-5; D is uncertain. Per germline, CDR1 SGHTS and CDR2 YDEGEE. The CDR3 extends over 13 amino acids. Between the trimmed V and J ends, which lost 2 bases and 5 bases, there was a span of 8 bases. CDR3 nucleotide sequence: TGTGCCAGCAGCTTACAAGGTGATCAGCCCCAGCATTTT. Translation: CASSLQGDQPQHF.

The CDR3 DNA follows: TGTGCCAGCAGCTTGGGACTATTAAATGAGCAGTTCTTC. Amino acids: CASSLGLLNEQFF. J is TRBJ2-1 and V is TRBV7-7; 7 bases align to TRBD2. The ends lost 3 bases at V and 7 bases at J; junction bases unmatched: 3. The V gene's germline CDR1 is SSHAT and CDR2 FNYEAQ (reference sequence). The CDR3 loop spans 13 amino acids.

The chain combines TRBV27 with TRBJ2-2; D unresolved. Trimming shortened V by 9 bases and J by 1 base, and 9 bases separated the two germline ends. Germline V gene data show CDR1 as MNHEY and CDR2 as SMNVEV (reference sequence). The CDR3 has 13 amino acids. The CDR3 here is CASVGMNTGELFF. The CDR3, as DNA: TGTGCCAGTGTAGGGATGAACACCGGGGAGCTGTTTTTT.

V is TRBV11-2 and J is TRBJ2-5; 11 bases fit TRBD2. With V trimmed by 6 bases and J by 6 bases, 6 bases remained unmatched. The length of the CDR3 is 14 residues. CDR1 is SGHAT and CDR2 is FQNNGV in the germline V gene. CDR3 sequence (DNA): TGTGCCAGCAGATTAATAGCGGGGGGGAAGACCCAGTACTTC. Translating it yields CASRLIAGGKTQYF.

As regards this clone: Additional DNA sequences in this sample encode the identical CDR3. The chain has TRBV18 and TRBJ2-5; D not certain. Between the trimmed V and J ends, which lost 2 bases and 5 bases, there was a span of 3 bases. Germline lookup yields CDR1 KGHSH and CDR2 LQKENI. CDR3 length: 11 amino acids. CDR3 coding DNA: TGTGCCAGCTCACCAGGGGAGACCCAGTACTTC. Amino acid sequence: CASSPGETQYF.

This clone was counted at least ten times. The chain couples TRBV1 to TRBJ1-3. TRBV1 counts as a pseudogene. The CDR3 loop spans 13 amino acids. CDR3 in DNA: TGCAGCCGGGGGTCCGGGGGCCCGGACACCATATATTTT. Its protein product is CSRGSGGPDTIYF.

This sequence joins TRBV19 and TRBJ1-5; D remains unclear. The CDR3 covers 15 residues. Germline loops: CDR1 LNHDA, CDR2 SQIVND (reference sequence). V was shortened by 0 bases and J by 6 bases, with 12 bases between the two germline ends. The CDR3 DNA follows: TGTGCCAGTAGTATAGACCCCGCCCGTGGTCAGCCCCAGCATTTT. Translated, it gives CASSIDPARGQPQHF.

This chain uses TRBV10-1 with TRBJ2-1; TRBD2 aligns across 9 bases. This CDR3 region has 15 residues. The junction had 7 bases not matched to a gene; V was cut back by 2 bases and J by 8 bases. Germline CDR1 reads WNHNN; CDR2 reads SYGVQD (reference sequence). CDR3: CASSEMASGMHEQFF. The CDR3 DNA sequence: TGCGCCAGCAGTGAGATGGCTAGCGGGATGCATGAGCAGTTCTTC.

This chain uses TRBV28 with TRBJ2-2; 7 bases fit TRBD1. Trimming at V came to 5 bases and at J to 5 bases, leaving 8 bases not matched to a gene. CDR1 MDHEN and CDR2 SYDVKM come from the germline V gene. This CDR3 spans 15 amino acids. The CDR3 loop reads CASSGPGQSTGELFF. The CDR3 DNA sequence: TGTGCCAGCAGTGGACCGGGACAGAGTACCGGGGAGCTGTTTTTT. The full variable domain, with the rest looked up from reference TRBV28 and TRBJ2-2, is DVKVTQSSRYLVKRTGEKVFLECVQDMDHENMFWYRQDPGLGLRLIYFSYDVKMKEKGDIPEGYSVSREKKERFSLILESASTNQTSMYLCASSGPGQSTGELFFGEGSRLTVL.

The chain links TRBV6-6 to TRBJ2-7; a possible D gene is TRBD2 (5 bases). Trimming took 2 bases from V and 3 from J, leaving 8 bases between them. CDR1 is MNHNY and CDR2 is SVGAGI in the germline V gene (reference sequence). This CDR3 has 13 residues. The CDR3, as DNA: TGTGCCAGCAGTTACCACGGGGACTACGAGCAGTACTTC. Translating it yields CASSYHGDYEQYF.

This chain joins TRBV7-2 and TRBJ2-7, with D perhaps TRBD1 (5 bases). Germline V CDR1 and CDR2: SGHTA, FQGNSA. This CDR3 has 18 residues. V gave up 5 bases and J gave up 3 bases, with 26 bases separating them. This CDR3 reads CASSPPTLGRKDNYEQYF. CDR3 DNA: TGTGCCAGCAGCCCACCTACGCTGGGGCGAAAAGACAACTACGAGCAGTACTTC.

The chain recombines TRBV27 with TRBJ1-1; D remains ambiguous. This CDR3 is 13 amino acids long. Trimming cost V 1 base and J 4 bases, with 7 bases left between them. Germline V CDR1 and CDR2: MNHEY, SMNVEV (reference sequence). The CDR3 DNA reads as TGTGCCAGCAGTTTATGGGTTTCCACTGAAGCTTTCTTT. Translation: CASSLWVSTEAFF.

The CDR3 loop reads CASSRTGQGARVDIQYF. The CDR3 coding sequence is TGTGCCAGCAGCCGAACCGGACAGGGGGCGAGGGTAGACATTCAGTACTTC. The chain employs TRBV5-6 and TRBJ2-4, with 11 bases aligning to TRBD1. CDR3 length: 17 residues. V was clipped by 4 bases and J by 8 bases; unmatched bases: 14. CDR1 is SGHDT, CDR2 YYEEEE, per germline.